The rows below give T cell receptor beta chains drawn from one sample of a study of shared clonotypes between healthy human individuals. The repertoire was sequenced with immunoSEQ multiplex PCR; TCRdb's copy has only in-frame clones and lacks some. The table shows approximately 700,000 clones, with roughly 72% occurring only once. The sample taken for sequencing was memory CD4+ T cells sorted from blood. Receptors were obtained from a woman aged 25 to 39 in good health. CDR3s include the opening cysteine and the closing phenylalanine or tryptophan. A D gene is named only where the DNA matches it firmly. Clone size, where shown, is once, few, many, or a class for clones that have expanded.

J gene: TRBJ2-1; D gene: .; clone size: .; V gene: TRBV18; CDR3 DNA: TGTGCCAGCTCACAAACTCGTGGCGGGGTAGGGTACAATGAGCAGTTCTTC; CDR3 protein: CASSQTRGGVGYNEQFF
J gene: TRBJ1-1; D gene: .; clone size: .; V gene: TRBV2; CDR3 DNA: TGTGCCACTCAATTTGGGGGGGCCCCAGAGGGAACTGAAGCTTTCTTT; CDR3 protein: CATQFGGAPEGTEAFF
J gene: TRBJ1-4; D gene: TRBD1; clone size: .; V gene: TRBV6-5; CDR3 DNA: TGTGCCAGCACCGGGACAGGGGTTGAAAAACTGTTTTTT; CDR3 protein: CASTGTGVEKLFF
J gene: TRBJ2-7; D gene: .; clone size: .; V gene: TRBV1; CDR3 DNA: TGCACCAGCACATTTCCCCCCTCCGAGCAGTACTTC; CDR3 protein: CTSTFPPSEQYF
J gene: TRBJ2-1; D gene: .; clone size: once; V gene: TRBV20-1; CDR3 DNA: TGCAGTGCCGACGTCTACAATGAGCAGTTCTTC; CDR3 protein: CSADVYNEQFF
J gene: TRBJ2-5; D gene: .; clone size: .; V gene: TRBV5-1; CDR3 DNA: TGCGCCAGCAGCTTGGCGACTAGACCCGGTGGGGAGACCCAGTACTTC; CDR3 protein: CASSLATRPGGETQYF
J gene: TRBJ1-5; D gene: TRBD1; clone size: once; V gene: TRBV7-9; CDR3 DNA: TGTGCCAGCAGCCCGCAGGGGGCCGGAGAGCAGCCCCAGCATTTT; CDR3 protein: CASSPQGAGEQPQHF
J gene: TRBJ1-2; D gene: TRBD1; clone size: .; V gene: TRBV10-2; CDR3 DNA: TGCGCCAGCAGCCAAAGTAGACAGGGGGCGCAAGGTGGCTACACCTTC; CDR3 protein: CASSQSRQGAQGGYTF
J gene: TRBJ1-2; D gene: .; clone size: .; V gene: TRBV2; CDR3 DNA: TGTGCCAGCAGTGAATCAACCGCAACTGGCTATGGCTACACCTTC; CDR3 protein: CASSESTATGYGYTF
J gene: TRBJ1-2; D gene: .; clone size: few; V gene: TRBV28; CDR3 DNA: TGTGCCAGCAGTCCTCCTGCGGGTAACTATGGCTACACCTTC; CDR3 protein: CASSPPAGNYGYTF
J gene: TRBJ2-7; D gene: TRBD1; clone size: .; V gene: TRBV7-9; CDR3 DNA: TGTGCCAGCGTCCACCGGACAGGTATAGACTACGAGCAGTACTTC; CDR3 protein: CASVHRTGIDYEQYF
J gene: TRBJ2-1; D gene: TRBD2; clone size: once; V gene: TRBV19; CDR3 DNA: TGTGCCAGTAGTATCGGGACTAGCGGGTACAATGAGCAGTTCTTC; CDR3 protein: CASSIGTSGYNEQFF
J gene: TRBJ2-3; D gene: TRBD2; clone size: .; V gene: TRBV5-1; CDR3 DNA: TGCGCCAGCGGGGAGGGAGGGACAGATACGCAGTATTTT; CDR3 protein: CASGEGGTDTQYF
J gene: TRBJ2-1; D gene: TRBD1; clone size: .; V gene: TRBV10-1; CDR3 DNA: TGCGCCAGCAGTGAAGGGACAGGGAGCTCCTACAATGAGCAGTTCTTC; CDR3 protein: CASSEGTGSSYNEQFF
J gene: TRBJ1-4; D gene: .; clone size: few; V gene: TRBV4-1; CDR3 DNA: TGCGCCAGCAGCCATACGGTGGGGGAAAAACTGTTTTTT; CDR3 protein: CASSHTVGEKLFF
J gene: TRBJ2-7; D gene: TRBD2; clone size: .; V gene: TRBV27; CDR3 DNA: TGTGCCAGCTATGAATCGGGGGGGTTGAACCTCTACGAGCAGTACTTC; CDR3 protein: CASYESGGLNLYEQYF
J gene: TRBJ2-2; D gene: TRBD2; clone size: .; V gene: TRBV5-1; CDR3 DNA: TGCGCCAGCAGCTTACTAGCGGGAGGGAAGACCGGGGAGCTGTTTTTT; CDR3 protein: CASSLLAGGKTGELFF
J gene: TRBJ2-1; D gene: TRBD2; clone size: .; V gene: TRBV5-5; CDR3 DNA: TGTGCCAGCAGCTTGGGTCCAGCGGGAGACGGTGAGCAGTTCTTC; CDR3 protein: CASSLGPAGDGEQFF
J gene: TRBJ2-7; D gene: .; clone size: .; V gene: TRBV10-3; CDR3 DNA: TGTGCCATCAGTGAGGGTGGGGCGACTAGCTACGAGCAGTACTTC; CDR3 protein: CAISEGGATSYEQYF
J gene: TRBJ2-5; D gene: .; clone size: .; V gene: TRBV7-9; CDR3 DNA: TGTGCCAGCAGCGGAGGGGGAGAGACCCAGTACTTC; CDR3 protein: CASSGGGETQYF